Listed below are T cell receptor beta chains from one sample, sequenced in a study of T cell responses to AZD1222 COVID-19 vaccine. The table came from immunoSEQ multiplex PCR; TCRdb's copy has only in-frame clones and leaves some out. The profile shows about 120,000 clones, around nine tenths of them singletons. The sample in question was peripheral blood, obtained on day 0 of AZD1222 vaccination. The receptors come from an adult in good health. CDR3s include the opening cysteine and the closing phenylalanine or tryptophan. The D gene is left open where the match is weak. The size entry is marked missing in some rows and otherwise reads once, few, many or a size class.

len: 20; d_gene: -; j_gene: TRBJ2-2; v_gene: TRBV14; abundance: -; CDR3aa: CASSPGRVLAGYANTGELFF; CDR3nt: TGTGCCAGCAGCCCAGGAAGGGTGCTAGCTGGCTATGCGAACACCGGGGAGCTGTTTTTT
len: 15; d_gene: TRBD1; j_gene: TRBJ1-4; v_gene: TRBV4-1; abundance: -; CDR3aa: CASSQNGQGGEKLFF; CDR3nt: TGCGCCAGCAGCCAAAACGGACAGGGGGGAGAAAAACTGTTTTTT
len: 20; d_gene: TRBD2; j_gene: TRBJ2-1; v_gene: TRBV19; abundance: -; CDR3aa: CASSTQPGLAGGLPYNEQFF; CDR3nt: TGTGCCAGTAGTACGCAACCGGGACTAGCGGGAGGCCTACCCTACAATGAGCAGTTCTTC
len: 19; d_gene: TRBD2; j_gene: TRBJ2-3; v_gene: TRBV4-2; abundance: -; CDR3aa: CASSQEAGLAGARTDTQYF; CDR3nt: TGTGCCAGCAGCCAAGAAGCGGGGCTAGCGGGGGCCCGCACAGATACGCAGTATTTT
len: 12; d_gene: TRBD1; j_gene: TRBJ1-2; v_gene: TRBV7-9; abundance: -; CDR3aa: CAVTGENYGYTF; CDR3nt: TGTGCCGTCACAGGGGAAAACTATGGCTACACCTTC
len: 13; d_gene: -; j_gene: TRBJ2-3; v_gene: TRBV11-2; abundance: -; CDR3aa: CASSLVFPDTQYF; CDR3nt: TGTGCCAGCAGCTTAGTCTTTCCAGATACGCAGTATTTT
len: 15; d_gene: TRBD1; j_gene: TRBJ1-5; v_gene: TRBV7-9; abundance: -; CDR3aa: CASSQTGGANQPQHF; CDR3nt: TGTGCCAGCAGTCAGACAGGGGGCGCAAATCAGCCCCAGCATTTT
len: 12; d_gene: -; j_gene: TRBJ1-6; v_gene: TRBV9; abundance: -; CDR3aa: CASSVVGAPLHF; CDR3nt: TGTGCCAGCAGCGTAGTTGGAGCACCCCTCCACTTT
len: 14; d_gene: -; j_gene: TRBJ1-1; v_gene: TRBV2; abundance: few; CDR3aa: CASSEVGGRTEAFF; CDR3nt: TGTGCCAGCAGTGAAGTAGGGGGTCGCACTGAAGCTTTCTTT
len: 18; d_gene: -; j_gene: TRBJ1-5; v_gene: TRBV18; abundance: -; CDR3aa: CASSPSGDIRGSNQPQHF; CDR3nt: TGTGCCAGCTCACCATCCGGGGACATCAGGGGTAGCAATCAGCCCCAGCATTTT
len: 15; d_gene: TRBD2; j_gene: TRBJ2-3; v_gene: TRBV7-9; abundance: -; CDR3aa: CASTRQAGGTDTQYF; CDR3nt: TGTGCCAGCACCCGTCAGGCGGGGGGCACAGATACGCAGTATTTT
len: 15; d_gene: -; j_gene: TRBJ2-7; v_gene: TRBV6-1; abundance: -; CDR3aa: CASSEGPPAPYEQYF; CDR3nt: TGTGCCAGCAGTGAAGGGCCTCCGGCCCCCTACGAGCAGTACTTC
len: 15; d_gene: -; j_gene: TRBJ1-2; v_gene: TRBV6-5; abundance: -; CDR3aa: CASRVWGASNYGYTF; CDR3nt: TGTGCCAGCAGGGTGTGGGGAGCCTCTAACTATGGCTACACCTTC
len: 14; d_gene: -; j_gene: TRBJ2-7; v_gene: TRBV5-1; abundance: -; CDR3aa: CASSPDLWGAEQYF; CDR3nt: TGCGCCAGCAGCCCAGATCTTTGGGGCGCAGAGCAGTACTTC
len: 14; d_gene: TRBD1; j_gene: TRBJ1-2; v_gene: TRBV19; abundance: -; CDR3aa: CASSKRDRDYGYTF; CDR3nt: TGTGCCAGTAGTAAAAGGGACAGGGACTATGGCTACACCTTC
len: 18; d_gene: -; j_gene: TRBJ1-6; v_gene: TRBV6-1; abundance: -; CDR3aa: CASSERGGYGAYNSPLHF; CDR3nt: TGTGCCAGCAGTGAAAGGGGAGGGTACGGAGCTTATAATTCACCCCTCCACTTT
len: 12; d_gene: -; j_gene: TRBJ2-2; v_gene: TRBV7-9; abundance: -; CDR3aa: CASSFDAGELFF; CDR3nt: TGTGCCAGCAGCTTCGACGCCGGGGAGCTGTTTTTT
len: 19; d_gene: -; j_gene: TRBJ1-3; v_gene: TRBV3-1/TRBV3-2; abundance: -; CDR3aa: CASSSTHYRVGWTGNTIYF; CDR3nt: TGTGCCAGCAGCTCCACCCACTACAGGGTTGGATGGACTGGAAACACCATATATTTT
len: 14; d_gene: TRBD1; j_gene: TRBJ1-3; v_gene: TRBV7-9; abundance: few; CDR3aa: CASSSGQKGNTIYF; CDR3nt: TGTGCCAGCAGCTCGGGACAGAAAGGAAACACCATATATTTT
len: 13; d_gene: -; j_gene: TRBJ1-1; v_gene: TRBV29-1; abundance: -; CDR3aa: CSGLTGGNTEAFF; CDR3nt: TGCAGCGGACTAACGGGAGGGAACACTGAAGCTTTCTTT
len: 12; d_gene: TRBD1; j_gene: TRBJ1-1; v_gene: TRBV27; abundance: -; CDR3aa: CASSLGGDRAFF; CDR3nt: TGTGCCAGCAGTTTGGGTGGGGACAGAGCCTTCTTT
len: 12; d_gene: -; j_gene: TRBJ1-2; v_gene: TRBV28; abundance: -; CDR3aa: CASRLLLNGYTF; CDR3nt: TGTGCCAGTCGACTCCTATTGAATGGCTACACCTTC
len: 16; d_gene: TRBD1; j_gene: TRBJ1-3; v_gene: TRBV6-5; abundance: -; CDR3aa: CASSYSAGQGGNTIYF; CDR3nt: TGTGCCAGCAGTTACTCCGCCGGACAGGGAGGGAACACCATATATTTT
len: 19; d_gene: -; j_gene: TRBJ1-5; v_gene: TRBV6-1; abundance: -; CDR3aa: CASSEGTQSGRYSNQPQHF; CDR3nt: TGTGCCAGCAGTGAAGGGACACAGAGTGGGCGTTATAGCAATCAGCCCCAGCATTTT
len: 12; d_gene: -; j_gene: TRBJ2-1; v_gene: TRBV14; abundance: -; CDR3aa: CASSQESDRQFF; CDR3nt: TGTGCCAGCAGCCAAGAATCGGATCGGCAGTTCTTC
len: 14; d_gene: -; j_gene: TRBJ2-5; v_gene: TRBV6-5; abundance: -; CDR3aa: CASSYTGIQGTQYF; CDR3nt: TGTGCCAGCAGTTACACCGGGATCCAGGGGACCCAGTACTTC
len: 15; d_gene: TRBD2; j_gene: TRBJ2-1; v_gene: TRBV5-1; abundance: -; CDR3aa: CASSRLAGRDNEQFF; CDR3nt: TGCGCCAGCAGCAGACTAGCGGGGCGAGACAATGAGCAGTTCTTC
len: 18; d_gene: -; j_gene: TRBJ1-5; v_gene: TRBV4-1; abundance: -; CDR3aa: CASSPQRGGRPSNQPQHF; CDR3nt: TGCGCCAGCAGCCCCCAGAGGGGAGGAAGGCCGAGCAATCAGCCCCAGCATTTT
len: 15; d_gene: -; j_gene: TRBJ1-5; v_gene: TRBV28; abundance: once; CDR3aa: CASSSSGIRNQPQHF; CDR3nt: TGTGCCAGCAGTTCCTCAGGGATTCGAAATCAGCCCCAGCATTTT
len: 16; d_gene: -; j_gene: TRBJ2-6; v_gene: TRBV30; abundance: -; CDR3aa: CAWSSGLSSGANVLTF; CDR3nt: TGTGCCTGGAGTAGCGGCCTCAGCTCTGGGGCCAACGTCCTGACTTTC
len: 12; d_gene: -; j_gene: TRBJ1-5; v_gene: TRBV24-1; abundance: -; CDR3aa: CATSDQGQPQHF; CDR3nt: TGTGCCACCAGTGACCAGGGGCAGCCCCAGCATTTT
len: 13; d_gene: -; j_gene: TRBJ2-1; v_gene: TRBV12-3/TRBV12-4; abundance: -; CDR3aa: CASSSNSYNEQFF; CDR3nt: TGTGCCAGCAGTTCCAATTCATACAATGAGCAGTTCTTC
len: 15; d_gene: -; j_gene: TRBJ2-7; v_gene: TRBV2; abundance: once; CDR3aa: CASSDGGDSSYEQYF; CDR3nt: TGTGCCAGCAGTGACGGCGGGGACAGCTCCTACGAGCAGTACTTC
len: 11; d_gene: -; j_gene: TRBJ1-3; v_gene: TRBV6-5; abundance: -; CDR3aa: CARHSGNTIYF; CDR3nt: TGTGCCAGGCACTCTGGAAACACCATATATTTT
len: 15; d_gene: -; j_gene: TRBJ1-5; v_gene: TRBV2; abundance: -; CDR3aa: CASRKEQGSNQPQHF; CDR3nt: TGTGCCAGCAGGAAGGAACAGGGAAGCAATCAGCCCCAGCATTTT
len: 15; d_gene: TRBD2; j_gene: TRBJ2-7; v_gene: TRBV5-1; abundance: -; CDR3aa: CASSLSSGSTYEQYF; CDR3nt: TGCGCCAGCAGCTTGTCCAGCGGGAGCACCTACGAGCAGTACTTC
len: 11; d_gene: -; j_gene: TRBJ2-3; v_gene: TRBV2; abundance: -; CDR3aa: CASSRLDTQYF; CDR3nt: TGTGCCAGCAGCCGTTTAGATACGCAGTATTTT
len: 14; d_gene: -; j_gene: TRBJ1-2; v_gene: TRBV3-1/TRBV3-2; abundance: -; CDR3aa: CASSYAGQDAGYTF; CDR3nt: TGTGCCAGCAGCTACGCGGGGCAGGATGCTGGCTACACCTTC
len: 14; d_gene: TRBD1; j_gene: TRBJ1-6; v_gene: TRBV30; abundance: -; CDR3aa: CACSPGQGNSPLHF; CDR3nt: TGTGCCTGTTCCCCGGGACAGGGTAATTCACCCCTCCACTTT
len: 15; d_gene: -; j_gene: TRBJ1-2; v_gene: TRBV19; abundance: -; CDR3aa: CASSITLQGAYGYTF; CDR3nt: TGTGCCAGTAGTATAACCCTACAGGGCGCCTATGGCTACACCTTC
len: 13; d_gene: TRBD2; j_gene: TRBJ2-3; v_gene: TRBV29-1; abundance: -; CDR3aa: CSVLAGGSDTQYF; CDR3nt: TGCAGCGTTTTAGCGGGGGGTTCAGATACGCAGTATTTT
len: 16; d_gene: TRBD1; j_gene: TRBJ2-5; v_gene: TRBV5-1; abundance: -; CDR3aa: CASSSRPRTGQETQYF; CDR3nt: TGCGCCAGCAGCTCCCGACCCCGGACAGGCCAAGAGACCCAGTACTTC
len: 14; d_gene: TRBD1; j_gene: TRBJ1-2; v_gene: TRBV11-2; abundance: -; CDR3aa: CASSELEGTGRGGF; CDR3nt: TGTGCCAGCAGTGAATTAGAAGGGACAGGGCGCGGTGGCTTC
len: 14; d_gene: TRBD1; j_gene: TRBJ1-1; v_gene: TRBV6-5; abundance: few; CDR3aa: CASRWTGSGTEAFF; CDR3nt: TGTGCCAGCAGGTGGACAGGGTCGGGCACTGAAGCTTTCTTT
len: 14; d_gene: TRBD1; j_gene: TRBJ1-6; v_gene: TRBV28; abundance: -; CDR3aa: CASRVDRGGSPLHF; CDR3nt: TGTGCCAGCAGAGTAGACAGGGGCGGTTCACCCCTCCACTTT
len: 17; d_gene: -; j_gene: TRBJ2-2; v_gene: TRBV18; abundance: -; CDR3aa: CASSPNRQARGTGELFF; CDR3nt: TGTGCCAGCTCACCAAACCGACAAGCAAGAGGCACCGGGGAGCTGTTTTTT
len: 15; d_gene: TRBD2; j_gene: TRBJ2-7; v_gene: TRBV7-6; abundance: -; CDR3aa: CASSTTVAGVAEQYF; CDR3nt: TGTGCCAGCAGCACCACAGTCGCGGGGGTGGCCGAGCAGTACTTC
len: 15; d_gene: -; j_gene: TRBJ1-5; v_gene: TRBV5-1; abundance: -; CDR3aa: CASSLNGVSNQPQHF; CDR3nt: TGCGCCAGCAGCTTGAACGGAGTCAGCAATCAGCCCCAGCATTTT
len: 14; d_gene: -; j_gene: TRBJ2-3; v_gene: TRBV5-1; abundance: -; CDR3aa: CASSLSGVTDTQYF; CDR3nt: TGCGCCAGCAGCTTGAGTGGGGTTACAGATACGCAGTATTTT
len: 14; d_gene: -; j_gene: TRBJ1-1; v_gene: TRBV28; abundance: -; CDR3aa: CASRHLGGNTEAFF; CDR3nt: TGTGCCAGCAGACACCTTGGGGGGAACACTGAAGCTTTCTTT
len: 16; d_gene: -; j_gene: TRBJ2-7; v_gene: TRBV9; abundance: once; CDR3aa: CASSVLPGRSSYEQYF; CDR3nt: TGTGCCAGCAGCGTACTTCCAGGCCGGTCCTCCTACGAGCAGTACTTC
len: 17; d_gene: TRBD1; j_gene: TRBJ1-3; v_gene: TRBV4-1; abundance: -; CDR3aa: CASSQFNVRGPGNTIYF; CDR3nt: TGCGCCAGCAGCCAATTCAACGTGAGGGGGCCTGGAAACACCATATATTTT